This T cell receptor beta chain was profiled in a study of CD8 T cells in Susac syndrome. As regards this clonotype: Antigen: not known.

Sequencing of TCR beta, carried out with a high-throughput approach, was applied to CD8+ and CD4+ T cells from the blood. The CD8+ and CD4+ T cells were negatively isolated, with the TEMRA cells enriched by FACS. General observations from the study: An acknowledgment was made by the study that its TCR sequencing and HLA analysis involved relatively few individuals.

Random hexamers primed reverse transcription of about 0.5 to 1 ug RNA. Amplification of TCR beta CDR3 across 54 Vbeta and 13 Jbeta was performed with immunoSEQ multiplex PCR. TCRdb called the immunoSEQ multiplex PCR reads again in MiXCR, with one record for every CDR3 protein. The sample has over 130,000 distinct CDR3 sequences; 85% to 95% are singletons. Germline V gene sequence: CDR1 PRHDT, CDR2 FYEKMQ (reference sequence). This CDR3 spans 16 amino acids. V trimming: 4 bases; J trimming: 1 base; junction bases outside the gene matches: 5. What was sequenced was CD4+ T cells from PBMCs. The source is a human donor with multiple sclerosis. The chain uses TRBV13 and TRBJ2-3, with 10 nucleotides matching TRBD1. The CDR3 DNA is TGTGCCAGCAGCTCCTCCGGGACAGGGGGCACAGATACGCAGTATTTT. Translated, it gives CASSSSGTGGTDTQYF.